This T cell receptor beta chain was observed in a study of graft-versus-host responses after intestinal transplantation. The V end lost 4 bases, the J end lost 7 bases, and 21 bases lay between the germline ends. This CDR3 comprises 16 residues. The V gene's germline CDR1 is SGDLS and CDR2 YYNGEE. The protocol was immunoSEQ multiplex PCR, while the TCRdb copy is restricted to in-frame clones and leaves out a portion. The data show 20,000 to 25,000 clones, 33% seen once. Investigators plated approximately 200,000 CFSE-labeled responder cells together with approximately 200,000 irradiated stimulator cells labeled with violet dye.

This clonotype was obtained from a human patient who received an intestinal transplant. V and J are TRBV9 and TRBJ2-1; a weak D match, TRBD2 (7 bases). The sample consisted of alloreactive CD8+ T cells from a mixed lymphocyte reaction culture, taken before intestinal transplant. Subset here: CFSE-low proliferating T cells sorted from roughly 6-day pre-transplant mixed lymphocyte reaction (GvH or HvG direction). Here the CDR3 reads CASSPSGGPRLNEQFF. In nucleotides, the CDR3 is TGTGCCAGCAGCCCTTCCGGGGGGCCACGCCTTAATGAGCAGTTCTTC.